The 29 T cell receptor beta chains listed next were all sequenced from one sample in a study of regulatory T cells in long-lasting Graves disease. Time point defined: newly diagnosed GD, antithyroid drugs for less than 3 months. PBMCs provided the RNA from which the TCR library was made. To make TCR beta libraries, researchers used iRepertoire HTBI primers and Arm-PCR of CDR3 regions. TCRdb re-called the multiplex PCR reads through MiXCR, storing one row per CDR3 protein. The sample shows about 330,000 distinct CDR3 sequences, roughly 16% of them seen only once. This sample also appeared in a second study, on T cells in Graves' hyperthyroidism and ophthalmopathy.

The starting material was peripheral blood mononuclear cells (PBMCs), obtained at new diagnosis, from a patient treated with antithyroid drugs. The receptors come from a woman younger than 30 with Graves disease.

This clonotype was observed at least ten times. The CDR3 loop is CASRDGQGAYEQYF. CDR3 sequence (DNA): TGTGCCAGCAGGGATGGACAGGGGGCCTACGAGCAGTACTTC. The chain employs TRBV5-5 and TRBJ2-7, with 10 bases fitting TRBD1. Germline V gene sequence: CDR1 SGHKS, CDR2 YYEKEE (reference sequence). The CDR3 consists of 14 residues. Unmatched junction bases numbered 4, after V lost 5 bases and J lost 2 bases.

There are many counts of this clonotype. This chain's CDR3 is CASSRTAGTRGMNTEAFF. The CDR3 coding sequence is TGTGCCAGCAGTCGGACAGCCGGGACGAGGGGCATGAACACTGAAGCTTTCTTT. The chain combines TRBV12-3 or TRBV12-4 with TRBJ1-1; possible D gene TRBD1, 6 bases. The CDR3 sequence is 18 residues long. V was pared by 5 bases and J by 0 bases, with 22 bases between.

The rearrangement links TRBV29-1 to TRBJ2-2; D call uncertain. CDR3 length: 13 amino acids. Germline CDR1 reads SQVTM; CDR2 reads ANQGSEA. V was shortened by 3 bases and J by 0 bases, with 5 bases between the two germline ends. The CDR3 DNA follows: TGCAGCGTTGAGCCAGCGAACACCGGGGAGCTGTTTTTT. Amino acids: CSVEPANTGELFF.

This rearrangement joins TRBV5-6 to TRBJ2-1, with 8 bases fitting TRBD2. The V segment lost 0 bases and the J segment 0 bases; nucleotides outside the gene matches: 17. This CDR3 contains 21 residues. Germline loops: CDR1 SGHDT, CDR2 YYEEEE. The CDR3 DNA reads TGTGCCAGCAGCTTGGCCCGGGCATTAGCGGGAAGTCGTGGCTCCTACAATGAGCAGTTCTTC. It yields the protein CASSLARALAGSRGSYNEQFF.

This clonotype has a count of ten or more. The chain uses TRBV7-8 and TRBJ1-1; no reliable D call. The V gene lost 5 bases and the J gene lost 0 bases, with 19 bases spanning the gap. The CDR3 loop spans 17 amino acids. CDR1 is SGHVS and CDR2 is FQNEAQ in the germline V gene. The CDR3 loop reads CASSPTSVQGMNTEAFF. The CDR3 coding sequence is TGTGCCAGCAGCCCGACGTCGGTACAAGGCATGAACACTGAAGCTTTCTTT.

This clonotype was found many times. The chain combines TRBV13 with TRBJ2-1; 9 nucleotides match TRBD2. The germline gives CDR1 PRHDT, CDR2 FYEKMQ (reference sequence). The CDR3 contains 14 residues. V lost 8 bases and J lost 6; bases outside the gene matches: 8. CDR3 sequence: CASLSGGEGNEQFF. DNA of the CDR3: TGTGCCAGCCTTAGCGGGGGCGAGGGCAATGAGCAGTTCTTC.

V is TRBV12-3 or TRBV12-4 and J is TRBJ1-4, with D unresolved. The CDR3 is made up of 15 amino acids. V was pared by 5 bases and J by 5 bases, with 15 bases between. CDR3 DNA sequence: TGTGCCAGCAGTCTCCTTCGAGGGATCAATGAAAAACTGTTTTTT. Amino acid sequence: CASSLLRGINEKLFF.

This clonotype was counted at least ten times. The V and J genes are TRBV28 and TRBJ2-3; 8 bases line up with TRBD2. Losses at the gene ends were 3 bases for V and 9 bases for J; bases not matched to a gene: 8. The CDR3 spans 14 residues. Germline CDR1 reads MDHEN; CDR2 reads SYDVKM. The CDR3 DNA follows: TGTGCCAGCAGTTTTATGGGTATAGCGGGAACGCAGTATTTT. This translates into CASSFMGIAGTQYF.

This clonotype was seen many times. This chain connects TRBV29-1 to TRBJ2-7, with D possibly matching TRBD2 (6 bases). Germline CDR1 is SQVTM and CDR2 is ANQGSEA. Trimming stripped 2 bases from V and 2 bases from J, with 10 bases between. The CDR3 is made up of 13 amino acids. The CDR3 sequence is CSVESGSPYEQYF. In nucleotides, the CDR3 is TGCAGCGTTGAAAGCGGGTCTCCCTACGAGCAGTACTTC.

In its sample, this clonotype was seen many times. This chain joins TRBV5-1 and TRBJ2-2, with TRBD1 matching 9 bases. Germline CDR1 SGHRS, CDR2 YFSETQ. CDR3 length equals 16 residues. V gave up 3 bases and J gave up 3 bases; unmatched junction bases: 6. CDR3: CASSYRRTGDTGELFF. The CDR3 bases are TGCGCCAGCAGCTACCGTAGGACAGGGGACACCGGGGAGCTGTTTTTT.

In this sample, this clonotype turned up many times. The chain combines TRBV3-1 with TRBJ1-5; 7 positions agree with TRBD1. This CDR3 is 15 amino acids long. Germline V gene lookup returns CDR1 LGHDT and CDR2 YNNKEL (reference sequence). The junction had 5 bases not matched to a gene; V was cut back by 0 bases and J by 6 bases. CDR3 residues: CASSQDVAGGQPQHF. The CDR3 bases are TGTGCCAGCAGCCAAGACGTCGCAGGGGGTCAGCCCCAGCATTTT.

This clonotype was counted at least ten times. The chain carries TRBV12-3 or TRBV12-4 and TRBJ2-1; D uncertain. The germline V and J ends were trimmed by 7 bases and 0 bases, with 16 bases remaining between them. CDR3 size: 16 residues. The CDR3 DNA follows: TGTGCCAGCATCACGACTGTAACGAGCTCCTACAATGAGCAGTTCTTC. Translated, it gives CASITTVTSSYNEQFF.

This clonotype was seen repeatedly, ten times or more. The chain has TRBV2 and TRBJ1-5, with 10 bases fitting TRBD1. Germline CDR1 is SNHLY and CDR2 is FYNNEI. The length of the CDR3 is 13 residues. V dropped 3 bases and J dropped 11; count of bases not matched to a gene: 4. CDR3 sequence reads: CASSEGQGLAQHF. As DNA, the CDR3 is TGTGCCAGCAGTGAGGGACAGGGGTTGGCCCAGCATTTT.

This clonotype showed up many times. The rearrangement links TRBV20-1 to TRBJ2-1, with TRBD2 matching over 16 bases. Germline CDR1 DFQATT, CDR2 SNEGSKA (reference sequence). The CDR3 totals 15 residues. V shed 6 bases, J shed 7 bases, and the junction held 6 bases outside the gene matches. CDR3 sequence reads: CSAPGLAGGENEQFF. The CDR3 bases are TGCAGTGCGCCGGGACTAGCGGGGGGGGAGAATGAGCAGTTCTTC.

In its sample, this clonotype was seen many times. The V and J genes are TRBV20-1 and TRBJ2-7; 10 nucleotides line up with TRBD2. CDR1 is DFQATT and CDR2 is SNEGSKA in the germline V gene (reference sequence). V shed 5 bases, J shed 6 bases, and the junction held 7 bases outside the gene matches. The CDR3 sequence is 13 residues long. This CDR3 is CSAPGLARAEQYF. The CDR3 coding sequence is TGCAGTGCTCCGGGACTAGCGAGGGCCGAGCAGTACTTC.

This clonotype was seen ten or more times. The CDR3 reads CASSWTSRGAQETQYF. In DNA form, the CDR3 reads TGCGCCAGCAGCTGGACTAGTAGAGGGGCCCAAGAGACCCAGTACTTC. The chain links TRBV5-1 to TRBJ2-5, with 7 bases that match TRBD2. From germline, CDR1 is SGHRS and CDR2 YFSETQ. CDR3 length equals 16 residues. V lost 3 bases, J lost 1 base, and 9 bases stayed unmatched.

This clonotype appeared many times. This rearrangement joins TRBV7-6 to TRBJ2-7; the match to TRBD2 covers 7 bases. Trimming removed 2 bases from V and 0 bases from J; junction bases left unmatched: 10. In germline, CDR1 is SGHVS, CDR2 FNYEAQ. CDR3 size: 17 residues. CDR3 sequence (DNA): TGTGCCAGCAGCTTACGGCCTAGCGGTCTGAGCTCCTACGAGCAGTACTTC. This gives the protein CASSLRPSGLSSYEQYF.

Many counts were recorded for this clonotype. This chain links TRBV7-2 with TRBJ2-5; D gene ambiguous. This CDR3 has 13 amino acids. Looked up from germline, CDR1 is SGHTA and CDR2 is FQGNSA. Between the trimmed V and J ends, which lost 1 base and 1 base, there was a span of 4 bases. CDR3 DNA: TGTGCCAGCAGCTTAGTAAGCCAAGAGACCCAGTACTTC. It translates to CASSLVSQETQYF.

At least ten counts were recorded for this clonotype. The rearrangement links TRBV28 to TRBJ2-7, with unresolved D. The CDR3 is 15 residues long. Trimming removed 4 bases at V and 2 bases at J, with 15 bases between. In germline, CDR1 is MDHEN, CDR2 SYDVKM. CDR3 sequence (DNA): TGTGCCAGCAGTTGGTCTCTGATTCAAACCTACGAGCAGTACTTC. It specifies CASSWSLIQTYEQYF.

The chain carries TRBV19 and TRBJ2-5; 10 positions agree with TRBD2. The CDR3 spans 16 residues. J was trimmed by 1 base and V by 0 bases; bases with no gene match: 2. In germline, CDR1 is LNHDA, CDR2 SQIVND (reference sequence). The CDR3 sequence is CASSIDGTSAQETQYF. The CDR3, as DNA: TGTGCCAGTAGTATAGATGGGACTAGCGCCCAAGAGACCCAGTACTTC.

As to this clonotype: A much larger clone is a single base away; this may be a read error. The chain has TRBV12-3 or TRBV12-4 and TRBJ2-7; D call uncertain. V shed 3 bases and J shed 7 bases, with 22 bases lying between them. There are 16 residues in the CDR3. CDR3 in amino acids: CASSFPPGRSTGEQYF. The CDR3 DNA is TGTGCCAGCAGTTTCCCCCCCGGACGATCTACGGGTGAGCAGTACTTC.

As regards this clonotype: With a much larger clone just one base away, this may be a read error. The genes are TRBV20-1 and TRBJ2-3; D might be TRBD1 (6 bases). Looked up from germline, CDR1 is DFQATT and CDR2 is SNEGSKA (reference sequence). The CDR3 consists of 14 residues. The CDR3 DNA is TGCAGTGCTGAGAGACAGGCCAGCACAGGTACGCAGTATTTT. It codes for CSAERQASTGTQYF.

This clonotype was detected only once. V usage is TRBV7-2 and J usage is TRBJ1-5; D might be TRBD1 (5 bases). The CDR3 spans 15 residues. CDR1 is SGHTA, CDR2 FQGNSA, per germline. The V end lost 5 bases, the J end lost 2 bases, and 13 bases lay between the germline ends. CDR3: CASSPGGGGNQPQHF. In DNA form, the CDR3 reads TGTGCCAGCAGCCCGGGGGGGGGAGGCAATCAGCCCCAGCATTTT.

The V call is TRBV11-2, the J call TRBJ2-6; TRBD2 might be the D (7 bases). Germline V CDR1 and CDR2: SGHAT, FQNNGV. V was pared by 2 bases and J by 3 bases, with 14 bases between. The CDR3 has 17 residues. The CDR3: CASSLYPGGGGANVLTF. CDR3 coding DNA: TGTGCCAGCAGCTTATACCCGGGGGGCGGTGGGGCCAACGTCCTGACTTTC.

There are a few counts of this clonotype. The chain uses TRBV12-3 or TRBV12-4 and TRBJ2-7; 7 bases match TRBD2. V was pared by 6 bases and J by 2 bases, with 7 bases of the junction left unmatched. This CDR3 has 14 amino acids. The CDR3 DNA reads as TGTGCCAGCAGGAGCGGGCGGGGGACCTACGAGCAGTACTTC. Translating gives CASRSGRGTYEQYF.

As concerns this clonotype: This sequence is one base from a far larger clone and is likely a read error. The chain has TRBV7-8 and TRBJ1-2; D unresolved. The germline V gene encodes CDR1 SGHVS and CDR2 FQNEAQ. The CDR3 sequence is 13 residues long. DNA for the CDR3: TGTGCCAGCAGCCCTACACGTAGCTATGGCCACACCTTC. Encoded protein: CASSPTRSYGHTF.

This clonotype appeared many times. This chain uses TRBV2 with TRBJ2-3, with D perhaps matching TRBD1 or TRBD2 (5 bases each). Between the trimmed V and J ends, which lost 7 bases and 6 bases, there was a span of 11 bases. The CDR3 is 12 residues long. The germline CDR1 and CDR2 sequences are SNHLY and FYNNEI. The CDR3 bases are TGTGCCAGCAAGGTCGAGGGGGATACGCAGTATTTT. It codes for CASKVEGDTQYF.

Worth noting for this clonotype: A read error may be the cause here, since a much bigger clone is one base away. V gene TRBV6-5 combines with J gene TRBJ2-7; 8 nucleotides match TRBD1. CDR3 length: 16 amino acids. Germline values: CDR1 MNHEY, CDR2 SVGAGI. The CDR3 sequence is CAGSYVGQGKDYEQYF. The CDR3 region has the DNA TGTGCCGGCAGTTACGTCGGACAGGGTAAAGACTACGAGCAGTACTTC.

The chain joins TRBV6-1 to TRBJ1-6; D unresolved. This CDR3 has 14 amino acids. The germline V and J ends were trimmed by 6 bases and 5 bases, with 11 bases remaining between them. Germline CDR1 reads MNHNS; CDR2 reads SASEGT. The CDR3 DNA sequence: TGTGCCAGCAGACCAGGTTACGATAATTCACCCCTCCACTTT. Translating gives CASRPGYDNSPLHF.